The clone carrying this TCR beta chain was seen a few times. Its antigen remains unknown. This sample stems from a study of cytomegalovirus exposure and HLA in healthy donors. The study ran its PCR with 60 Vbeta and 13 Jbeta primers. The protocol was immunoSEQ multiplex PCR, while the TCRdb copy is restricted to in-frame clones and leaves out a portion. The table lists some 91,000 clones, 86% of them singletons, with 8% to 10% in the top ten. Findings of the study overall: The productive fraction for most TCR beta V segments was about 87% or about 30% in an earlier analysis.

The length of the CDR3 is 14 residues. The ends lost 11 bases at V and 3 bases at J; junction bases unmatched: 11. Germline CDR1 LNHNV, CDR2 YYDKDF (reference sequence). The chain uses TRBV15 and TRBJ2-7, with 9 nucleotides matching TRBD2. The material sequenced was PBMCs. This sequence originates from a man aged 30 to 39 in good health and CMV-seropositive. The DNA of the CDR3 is TGTGCCCCCGGCGGAGGGCGGGAGGGCTACGAGCAGTACTTC. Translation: CAPGGGREGYEQYF.